The next 23 T cell receptor beta chains were all read from a single sample in a study of graft-versus-host responses after intestinal transplantation. What these receptors recognize is not known. Profiled with immunoSEQ multiplex PCR; TCRdb holds only in-frame clones, not every one. The sample gives 90,000 to 95,000 clones, over 75% of which show up once; 0.4% to 0.5% is in the top ten. The material sequenced was unstimulated CD8+ T cells sorted from spleen or lymph node cells, taken before intestinal transplant. The receptors stem from a human donor who received an intestinal transplant.

This rearrangement joins TRBV5-4 to TRBJ2-3; 9 nucleotides align to TRBD2. V was clipped by 1 base and J by 1 base; unmatched bases: 13. Per germline, CDR1 SGHNT and CDR2 YYREEE (reference sequence). The CDR3 sequence is 19 residues long. The CDR3 here is CASSLTSGPGSKGTDTQYF. The CDR3 DNA follows: TGTGCCAGCAGCTTGACTAGCGGGCCCGGAAGTAAAGGCACAGATACGCAGTATTTT. Full variable domain (rest looked up from reference TRBV5-4 and TRBJ2-3): ETGVTQSPTHLIKTRGQQVTLRCSSQSGHNTVSWYQQALGQGPQFIFQYYREEENGRGNFPPRFSGLQFPNYSSELNVNALELDDSALYLCASSLTSGPGSKGTDTQYFGPGTRLTVL.

The CDR3: CASSIGPQGNGYTF. The DNA for the CDR3 is TGTGCCAGTAGTATAGGGCCGCAGGGAAATGGCTACACCTTC. The chain recombines TRBV19 with TRBJ1-2, with D perhaps matching TRBD1 (5 bases). From germline, CDR1 is LNHDA and CDR2 SQIVND (reference sequence). Deletions cut 1 base from V and 6 bases from J, with 12 bases between. CDR3 length: 14 residues.

The chain links TRBV28 to TRBJ2-7; TRBD2 matches at 12 bases. Germline V gene sequence: CDR1 MDHEN, CDR2 SYDVKM. The CDR3 sequence is 16 residues long. Trimming removed 4 bases from V and 2 bases from J; junction bases left unmatched: 6. The CDR3 region has the DNA TGTGCCAGCAGTTCACCTAGCGGGAGGGCCCCCTACGAGCAGTACTTC. It yields the protein CASSSPSGRAPYEQYF.

The chain combines TRBV9 with TRBJ2-1, with TRBD1 matching 8 bases. Germline V gene data show CDR1 as SGDLS and CDR2 as YYNGEE. The CDR3 consists of 16 residues. V lost 2 bases and J lost 4; bases outside the gene matches: 8. The CDR3 DNA reads as TGTGCCAGCAGCGTTGGACAGGGTGCGGGGTACAATGAGCAGTTCTTC. This gives the protein CASSVGQGAGYNEQFF.

V usage is TRBV10-3 and J usage is TRBJ2-7; D is unclear. Trimming took off 6 bases at V and 2 bases at J, with 14 bases between the two ends. CDR1 is ENHRY, CDR2 SYGVKD, per germline. The CDR3 length is 14 residues. DNA of the CDR3: TGTGCCATCAGCCGGCCTAGATCCCCCTACGAGCAGTACTTC. Its translation: CAISRPRSPYEQYF.

The CDR3 loop is CASSPLGSGFYNEQFF. The CDR3 DNA sequence: TGCGCCAGCAGCCCCCTGGGTAGCGGGTTTTACAATGAGCAGTTCTTC. V and J are TRBV4-1 and TRBJ2-1, with 7 bases lining up with TRBD2. V shed 4 bases, J shed 4 bases, and the junction held 10 bases outside the gene matches. The germline CDR1 and CDR2 sequences are MGHRA and YSYEKL. This CDR3 is built from 16 residues.

The chain couples TRBV29-1 to TRBJ2-1; the D gene is possibly TRBD1 (5 bases). V lost 7 bases, J lost 5 bases, and 9 bases lay in between. The CDR3 consists of 11 residues. From germline, CDR1 is SQVTM and CDR2 ANQGSEA. This chain's CDR3 is CSGTFNNEQFF. The CDR3 DNA reads as TGCAGCGGGACATTCAACAATGAGCAGTTCTTC.

The V and J genes are TRBV7-9 and TRBJ1-3; D not resolved. This CDR3 is built from 11 residues. The germline V and J ends were trimmed by 6 bases and 10 bases, with 10 bases remaining between them. Looked up from germline, CDR1 is SEHNR and CDR2 is FQNEAQ (reference sequence). CDR3 nucleotides: TGTGCCAGCAGGTCGCCTATGACCATATATTTT. Protein sequence: CASRSPMTIYF.

The rearrangement links TRBV15 to TRBJ2-5; a weak D match, TRBD1 (5 bases). Trimming removed 8 bases from V and 5 bases from J, with 9 bases in between. Germline CDR1 reads LNHNV; CDR2 reads YYDKDF (reference sequence). The CDR3 has 11 residues. CDR3 nucleotide sequence: TGTGCCACCGAGGACATGGAGACCCAGTACTTC. Protein product: CATEDMETQYF. Combining the CDR3 with reference TRBV15 and TRBJ2-5 gives the whole variable domain DAMVIQNPRYQVTQFGKPVTLSCSQTLNHNVMYWYQQKSSQAPKLLFHYYDKDFNNEADTPDNFQSRRPNTSFCFLDIRSPGLGDTAMYLCATEDMETQYFGPGTRLLVL.

This clone has only one observation. V is TRBV14 and J is TRBJ2-1; a weak D match, TRBD2 (5 bases). This CDR3 spans 13 amino acids. The germline gives CDR1 SGHDN, CDR2 FVKESK. Trimming removed 6 bases at V and 5 bases at J, with 11 bases between. The CDR3 nucleotides are TGTGCCAGCAGGTCGGCCGGGGACAATGAGCAGTTCTTC. Protein product: CASRSAGDNEQFF.

The rearrangement joins TRBV4-1 to TRBJ2-1; 11 nucleotides match TRBD1. Germline CDR1 is MGHRA and CDR2 is YSYEKL. V shed 5 bases and J 0 bases; nucleotides not matched to a gene: 9. The CDR3 is made up of 18 amino acids. The CDR3, as DNA: TGCGCCAGCAGCTTTAGGGACAGGGGGAAGAGCTCCTACAATGAGCAGTTCTTC. This encodes CASSFRDRGKSSYNEQFF.

The rearrangement joins TRBV4-1 to TRBJ2-5; TRBD1 is a possible D gene (6 bases). Germline assignment: CDR1 MGHRA and CDR2 YSYEKL. The CDR3 is 16 amino acids. V dropped 0 bases and J dropped 5 bases, with 16 bases sitting between them. The CDR3 is CASSQDSNRELETQYF. The CDR3 DNA sequence: TGCGCCAGCAGCCAAGATTCGAACAGGGAGTTGGAGACCCAGTACTTC.

This clone was observed once. The rearrangement links TRBV25-1 to TRBJ2-6; D is unclear. With 9 bases removed from V and 0 bases from J, the gap between germline ends came to 3 bases. Per the germline V gene, CDR1 is MGHDK and CDR2 is SYGVNS. This CDR3 spans 12 amino acids. CDR3 DNA: TGTGCCAGTAACTCTGGGGCCAACGTCCTGACTTTC. Its protein product is CASNSGANVLTF.

This clone was observed a single time. The chain couples TRBV6-5 to TRBJ2-6; unclear D gene. This CDR3 comprises 13 residues. CDR1 and CDR2 (germline): MNHEY, SVGAGI. Trimming shortened V by 2 bases and J by 4 bases, and 3 bases separated the two germline ends. The CDR3, as DNA: TGTGCCAGCAGTTACGGCGGGGCCAACGTCCTGACTTTC. This encodes CASSYGGANVLTF.

The CDR3 DNA reads TGTGCCAGCAGCGTAAGAGCGGAGAGCTACGAGCAGTACTTC. Protein: CASSVRAESYEQYF. The chain couples TRBV9 to TRBJ2-7; D may be TRBD2 (5 bases). The CDR3 covers 14 residues. Germline CDR1 SGDLS, CDR2 YYNGEE. The germline V and J ends were trimmed by 1 base and 3 bases, with 11 bases remaining between them. The variable domain in full, with the rest retrieved from reference TRBV9 and TRBJ2-7, is DSGVTQTPKHLITATGQRVTLRCSPRSGDLSVYWYQQSLDQGLQFLIQYYNGEERAKGNILERFSAQQFPDLHSELNLSSLELGDSALYFCASSVRAESYEQYFGPGTRLTVT.

The chain uses TRBV25-1 and TRBJ1-1; D remains unclear. Germline CDR1 MGHDK, CDR2 SYGVNS. The CDR3 covers 12 residues. Trimming took off 7 bases at V and 1 base at J, with 7 bases between the two ends. The CDR3: CASKQENTEAFF. The CDR3 DNA follows: TGTGCCAGCAAGCAAGAGAACACTGAAGCTTTCTTT.

This chain links TRBV2 with TRBJ2-5; TRBD2 agrees at 8 bases. Germline V CDR1 and CDR2: SNHLY, FYNNEI. The CDR3 consists of 14 residues. The ends lost 3 bases at V and 0 bases at J; junction bases unmatched: 0. CDR3 sequence (DNA): TGTGCCAGCAGTGACGGGGGGGACCAAGAGACCCAGTACTTC. Its translation: CASSDGGDQETQYF.

CDR3 sequence: CAWSRGTGGDEQYF. DNA of the CDR3: TGTGCCTGGAGCCGTGGGACAGGGGGCGACGAGCAGTACTTC. The chain links TRBV30 to TRBJ2-7; 12 positions match TRBD1. This CDR3 region has 14 residues. Trimming took 3 bases from V and 5 from J; bases not matched to a gene: 5. Germline CDR1 reads GTSNPN; CDR2 reads SVGIG (reference sequence).

The V call is TRBV29-1, the J call TRBJ2-5; D is perhaps TRBD1 (6 bases). The CDR3 is 12 residues long. The V gene lost 3 bases and the J gene lost 5 bases, with 10 bases spanning the gap. CDR1 and CDR2 from the germline V gene are SQVTM and ANQGSEA. The CDR3 loop reads CSVDQGLETQYF. The CDR3 DNA follows: TGCAGCGTTGACCAGGGGCTGGAGACCCAGTACTTC.

The gene calls are TRBV18 and TRBJ2-2; maybe TRBD1 (5 bases). Germline V gene lookup returns CDR1 KGHSH and CDR2 LQKENI. Trimming pared 2 bases from V and 1 base from J, leaving 8 bases between. This CDR3 region has 15 residues. CDR3 DNA sequence: TGTGCCAGCTCACCAATCAGGGTGAACACCGGGGAGCTGTTTTTT. It is translated as CASSPIRVNTGELFF.

The CDR3 reads CASSPGVSYEQYF. Here the CDR3 DNA reads TGTGCCAGCAGCCCAGGGGTCTCCTACGAGCAGTACTTC. The V and J genes are TRBV7-9 and TRBJ2-7; a weak D match, TRBD1 (6 bases). This CDR3 is 13 amino acids long. Germline CDR1 reads SEHNR; CDR2 reads FQNEAQ (reference sequence). Trimming left V 5 bases short and J 0 bases short, with 8 bases between.

Note on this clone: This specimen includes other DNA sequences encoding the same CDR3. V gene TRBV7-9 combines with J gene TRBJ1-2, with a possible D match to TRBD1 (5 bases). Germline CDR1 and CDR2: SEHNR and FQNEAQ (reference sequence). The CDR3 sequence is 13 residues long. The V end was cut by 5 bases, the J end by 11 bases, with 18 bases between. CDR3 sequence reads: CASSPKAGGGYTF. The DNA for the CDR3 is TGTGCCAGCAGCCCTAAGGCCGGGGGTGGTTACACCTTC.

This rearrangement joins TRBV4-3 to TRBJ1-1, with 8 bases aligning to TRBD1. V shed 4 bases, J shed 5 bases, and the junction held 3 bases outside the gene matches. Germline CDR1 and CDR2: LGHNA and YSLEER. The CDR3 has 13 residues. The CDR3 bases are TGCGCCAGCAGCCTACAGGGGGGAACTGAAGCTTTCTTT. Residues: CASSLQGGTEAFF.